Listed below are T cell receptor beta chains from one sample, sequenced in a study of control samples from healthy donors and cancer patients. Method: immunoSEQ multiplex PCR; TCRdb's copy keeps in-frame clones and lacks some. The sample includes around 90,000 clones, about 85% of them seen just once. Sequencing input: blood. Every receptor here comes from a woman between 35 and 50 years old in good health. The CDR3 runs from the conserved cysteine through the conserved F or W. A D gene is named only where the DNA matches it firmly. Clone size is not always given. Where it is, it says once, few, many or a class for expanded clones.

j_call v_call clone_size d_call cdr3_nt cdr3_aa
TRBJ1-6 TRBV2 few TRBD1 TGTGCCAGCAGCAACCAGGGGGATTCACCCCTCCACTTT CASSNQGDSPLHF
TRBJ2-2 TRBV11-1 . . TGTGCCAGCAGCCGGTTCAGAGGATCGAACACCGGGGAGCTGTTTTTT CASSRFRGSNTGELFF
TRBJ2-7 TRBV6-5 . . TGTGCCAGCAATGGCAATTCCTACGAGCAGTACTTC CASNGNSYEQYF
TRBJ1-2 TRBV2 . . TGTGCCAGCAGGGGGCAGGTCCTCTATGGCTACACCTTC CASRGQVLYGYTF
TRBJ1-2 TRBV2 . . TGTGCCAGCAGTGAATCCAGTTACTATGGCTACACCTTC CASSESSYYGYTF
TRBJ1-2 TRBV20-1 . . TGCAGTGCTAGAGGGGTTGATGGCTACACCTTC CSARGVDGYTF
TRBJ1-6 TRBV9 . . TGTGCCAGCAGCGTAGAGGCAGAGATATATAATTCACCCCTCCACTTT CASSVEAEIYNSPLHF
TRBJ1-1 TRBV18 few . TGTGCCAGCTCACCACCGGGGGTGGGTACTGAAGCTTTCTTT CASSPPGVGTEAFF
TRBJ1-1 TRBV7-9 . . TGTGCCAGCAGTTTTGGGGGCTACACTGAAGCTTTCTTT CASSFGGYTEAFF
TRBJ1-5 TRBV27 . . TGTGCCACCGGAAAAGGGGGGGTCGCTTACAATCAGCCCCAGCATTTT CATGKGGVAYNQPQHF
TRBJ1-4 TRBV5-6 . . TGTGCCAGCAGCTTGGCCGGGCGGGTTGCAACTAATGAAAAACTGTTTTTT CASSLAGRVATNEKLFF
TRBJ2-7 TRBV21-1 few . TGTGCCAGCAGCAAAAAAGGAGGGGGTATACTCGAGCAGTACTTC CASSKKGGGILEQYF
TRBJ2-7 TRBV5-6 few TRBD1 TGTGCCAGCAGCTTGAGGACAGGGGGACACGAGCAGTACTTC CASSLRTGGHEQYF
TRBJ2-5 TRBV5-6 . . TGTGCCAGCAGCTCGCGGCGGACCAAGGGGGAGACCCAGTACTTC CASSSRRTKGETQYF
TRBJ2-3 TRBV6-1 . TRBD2 TGTGCCAGCAGTGAACTAGCGGGCGCCACAGATACGCAGTATTTT CASSELAGATDTQYF
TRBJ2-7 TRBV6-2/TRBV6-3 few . TGTGCCAGCAGTTACGGGCGGGGGCCAGGGAGCTACGAGCAGTACTTC CASSYGRGPGSYEQYF
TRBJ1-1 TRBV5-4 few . TGTGCCAGCAGCTTGGAGGTTGGCACCACTGAAGCTTTCTTT CASSLEVGTTEAFF
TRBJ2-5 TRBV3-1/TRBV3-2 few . TGTGCCAGCAGCCGTATGTATTCGGGGGCTGGGGAGACCCAGTACTTC CASSRMYSGAGETQYF
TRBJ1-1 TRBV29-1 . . TGCAGCGTTGCCGACGGACGGAGCCAAAACACTGAAGCTTTCTTT CSVADGRSQNTEAFF
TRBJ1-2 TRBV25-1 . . TGTGCCAGCAGTGCCCGACAGTATGGCTACACCTTC CASSARQYGYTF
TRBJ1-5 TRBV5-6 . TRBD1 TGTGCCAGCAGCTTGGACGGGACAGGGGCTTTGGCCCAGCATTTT CASSLDGTGALAQHF
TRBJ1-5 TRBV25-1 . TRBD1 TGTGCCAGCAGTGAAGGGACAGGGAATAGCAATCAGCCCCAGCATTTT CASSEGTGNSNQPQHF
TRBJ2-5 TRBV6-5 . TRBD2 TGTGCCACGCGAAGACTAGCGGGGTTCCAAGAGACCCAGTACTTC CATRRLAGFQETQYF
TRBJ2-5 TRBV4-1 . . TGCGCCAGCAGCCAAGTGTGGATGGAGACCCAGTACTTC CASSQVWMETQYF
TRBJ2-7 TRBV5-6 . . TGTGCCAGCAGCTTGGAGGCCAGTTACGAGCAGTACTTC CASSLEASYEQYF
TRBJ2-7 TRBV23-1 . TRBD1 TGCGCCAGCACCATCGGGACAGGGGGCCGGAGGACCTACGAGCAGTACTTC CASTIGTGGRRTYEQYF
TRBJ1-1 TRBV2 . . TGTGCCAGCAGTTTGGGGAACACTGAAGCTTTCTTT CASSLGNTEAFF
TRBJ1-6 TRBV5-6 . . TGTGCCAGCAGCTTGGGGCCATCCTATAATTCACCCCTCCACTTT CASSLGPSYNSPLHF
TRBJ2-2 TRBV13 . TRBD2 TGTGCCAGCAGCTCTACTAGCGGGGGGCTTCCGAACACCGGGGAGCTGTTTTTT CASSSTSGGLPNTGELFF
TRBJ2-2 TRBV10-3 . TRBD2 TGTGCCATCAGTGAGTCGACTAGCATCGGGAACACCGGGGAGCTGTTTTTT CAISESTSIGNTGELFF
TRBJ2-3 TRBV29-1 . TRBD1 TGCAGCGTCCGACAGGGGCGCCGCACAGATACGCAGTATTTT CSVRQGRRTDTQYF
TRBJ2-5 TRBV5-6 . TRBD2 TGTGCCAGCAGCATAAAGCGGGGGGCCGTCCAAGAGACCCAGTACTTC CASSIKRGAVQETQYF
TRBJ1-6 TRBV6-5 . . TGTGCCAGCAACGCCGGGACCGCTTATAATTCACCCCTCCACTTT CASNAGTAYNSPLHF
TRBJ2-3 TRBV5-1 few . TGCGCCAGCTCGCGGGGCCTAGGGACAGATACGCAGTATTTT CASSRGLGTDTQYF
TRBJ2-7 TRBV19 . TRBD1 TGTGCCAGTAAGAAGGACAGGTTCCCCCGGAGCTCCTACGAGCAGTACTTC CASKKDRFPRSSYEQYF
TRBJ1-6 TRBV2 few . TGTGCCAGCCAAATTCCAGGGCATTCACCCCTCCACTTT CASQIPGHSPLHF
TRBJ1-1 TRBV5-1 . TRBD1 TGCGCCAGCAGCCCCGGGACAGGGTCGGACACTGAAGCTTTCTTT CASSPGTGSDTEAFF
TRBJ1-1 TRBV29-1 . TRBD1 TGCAGCGGATTAAGACAGGGTGGGAACACTGAAGCTTTCTTT CSGLRQGGNTEAFF
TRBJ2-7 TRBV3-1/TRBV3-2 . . TGTGCCAGCAGCCCCCGCAGACACCTAACACCAGACGAGCAGTACTTC CASSPRRHLTPDEQYF
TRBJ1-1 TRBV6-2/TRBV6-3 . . TGTGCCAGCAGTTTCCAGAACACTGAAGCTTTCTTT CASSFQNTEAFF
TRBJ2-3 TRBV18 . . TGTGCCAGCTCACCGAGGCCCTTGGACAGAAACACAGATACGCAGTATTTT CASSPRPLDRNTDTQYF
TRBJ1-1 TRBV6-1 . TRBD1 TGTGCCAGCAGTGAGGGACAGCACACTGAAGCTTTCTTT CASSEGQHTEAFF
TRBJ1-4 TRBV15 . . TGTGCCACCAGCAGAGGGGACCGACATGAAAAACTGTTTTTT CATSRGDRHEKLFF
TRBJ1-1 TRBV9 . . TGTGCCAGCAGCGTAGGACACAGGAACACTGAAGCTTTCTTT CASSVGHRNTEAFF
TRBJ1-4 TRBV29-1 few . TGCAGCGTTGATAATTTGGGTAACAGTAATGAAAAACTGTTTTTT CSVDNLGNSNEKLFF
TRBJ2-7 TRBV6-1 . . TGTGCCAGCAGTGATGACATCTCCTACGAGCAGTACTTC CASSDDISYEQYF
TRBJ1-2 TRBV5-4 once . TGTGCCAGCAGCTTTTCGCCATTGCAAACCCGAAACTATGGCTACACCTTC CASSFSPLQTRNYGYTF
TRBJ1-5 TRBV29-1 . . TGCAGCGTTAGGGAAGGTAGCAATCAGCCCCAGCATTTT CSVREGSNQPQHF
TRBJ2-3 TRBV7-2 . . TGTGCCAGCAGCTTACGGAGGCAGACCTCTAGCACAGATACGCAGTATTTT CASSLRRQTSSTDTQYF
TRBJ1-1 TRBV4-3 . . TGCGCCAGCAGCCGGAGCAGGGAGTGGACTGAAGCTTTCTTT CASSRSREWTEAFF
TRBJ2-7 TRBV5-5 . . TGTGCCAGCAGCTTTAACAGGTATCAGCAGTACTTC CASSFNRYQQYF
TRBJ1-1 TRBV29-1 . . TGCAGCTCCGTTAGGGGCACTGAAGCTTTCTTT CSSVRGTEAFF
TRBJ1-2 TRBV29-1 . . TGCAGCGTTGTGGGCGTTTTCCATGGCTACACCTTC CSVVGVFHGYTF
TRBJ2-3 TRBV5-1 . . TGCGCCAGCAAGGAATTGAACACAGATACGCAGTATTTT CASKELNTDTQYF
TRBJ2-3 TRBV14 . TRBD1 TGTGCCAGCAGCCAAGAGTATAGGGGCAGGGGACAGCATACGCAGTATTTT CASSQEYRGRGQHTQYF
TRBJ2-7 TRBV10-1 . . TGCGCCAGCAGTGAGTCGAGTGCAGGTTTCTACGAGCAGTACTTC CASSESSAGFYEQYF
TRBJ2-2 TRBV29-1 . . TGCAGCGTTGAAGATCAGGGGACGAACACCGGGGAGCTGTTTTTT CSVEDQGTNTGELFF
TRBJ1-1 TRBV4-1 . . TGCGCCAGCAGCCACCCGACTCGTCGACGGGAGGAAGCTTTCTTT CASSHPTRRREEAFF
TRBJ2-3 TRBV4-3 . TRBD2 TGCGCCAGCAGCCCTCCCGATTGGGCGGGGGGAAGGCGCACAGATACGCAGTATTTT CASSPPDWAGGRRTDTQYF
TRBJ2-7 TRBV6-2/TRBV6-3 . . TGTGCCAGCAGTTACAGTTCTGGGAACGAGCAGTACTTC CASSYSSGNEQYF